This T cell receptor beta chain was obtained from a study of control samples from healthy donors and cancer patients. The table came from immunoSEQ multiplex PCR; TCRdb's copy has only in-frame clones and leaves some out. The sample includes roughly 180,000 clones, 80% to 95% seen only once; the top ten take over 4%. Germline CDR1 is SGHRS and CDR2 is YFSETQ. V was trimmed by 4 bases and J by 4 bases, leaving 9 bases between them. The CDR3 runs to 13 residues. The chain uses TRBV5-1 and TRBJ1-5; D uncertain. The receptor's source is a woman in her sixties in good health. Sequencing was carried out using blood. The chain's CDR3 is CASSIGENQPQHF. DNA for the CDR3: TGCGCCAGCAGCATCGGGGAGAATCAGCCCCAGCATTTT.